This T cell receptor (beta chain) was profiled in a study of T cell responses to AZD1222 COVID-19 vaccine. In the case of this clone: Antigen unknown.

Some clones are missing from TCRdb's copy, which holds only in-frame ones; the method was immunoSEQ multiplex PCR. The sample records some 96,000 clones, approximately 91% being singletons. Points from the study as a whole: After two AZD1222 doses, spike-specific TCR breadth and depth rose versus day 0. Clonal diversity was possibly underestimated; the donors were predominantly white British and more often female. CD4 TCRs linked to vaccination spanned spike, dominating at 160-218 and 743-854. Seropositive status at baseline applied to only a handful of AZD1222 recipients.

V lost 2 bases and J lost 2; bases outside the gene matches: 1. The CDR3 spans 15 residues. Germline lookup yields CDR1 SGHTA and CDR2 FQGNSA. The genes are TRBV7-2 and TRBJ2-1; 9 nucleotides align to TRBD2. The material was peripheral blood, obtained on day 0 of AZD1222 vaccination. This TCR came from an adult in good health. DNA of the CDR3: TGTGCCAGCAGCTTACTAGCGGGAACCTACAATGAGCAGTTCTTC. It specifies CASSLLAGTYNEQFF.